These 27 T cell receptor beta chains were sequenced from one sample in a study of cytomegalovirus exposure and HLA in healthy donors. The primer mix had 60 Vbeta and 13 Jbeta primers. The protocol was immunoSEQ multiplex PCR, while the TCRdb copy is restricted to in-frame clones and leaves out a portion. The sample lists some 71,000 clones, around two thirds occurring once. Input material: PBMCs. All receptors come from a woman between 45 and 60 years old in good health and CMV-seropositive.

The J gene is TRBJ1-5, the V gene TRBV19; 7 nucleotides line up with TRBD1. The CDR3 length is 17 residues. The germline V gene encodes CDR1 LNHDA and CDR2 SQIVND (reference sequence). V shed 4 bases and J 2 bases; nucleotides not matched to a gene: 11. The CDR3 region is CASSTLKGAVGNQPQHF. The CDR3 nucleotides read TGTGCCAGTAGTACCCTGAAGGGGGCGGTTGGCAATCAGCCCCAGCATTTT. Using reference TRBV19 and TRBJ1-5 for the parts outside the CDR3, the full variable domain is DGGITQSPKYLFRKEGQNVTLSCEQNLNHDAMYWYRQDPGQGLRLIYYSQIVNDFQKGDIAEGYSVSREKKESFPLTVTSAQKNPTAFYLCASSTLKGAVGNQPQHFGDGTRLSIL.

The chain carries TRBV27 and TRBJ2-2; 9 nucleotides match TRBD2. CDR3 length: 18 residues. Germline trimming cut 3 bases from V and 5 bases from J; bases unmatched to any gene: 13. Germline CDR1 is MNHEY and CDR2 is SMNVEV (reference sequence). CDR3 protein: CASSFLAGGPWGTGELFF. In DNA, the CDR3 is TGTGCCAGCAGTTTTCTGGCGGGAGGGCCTTGGGGGACCGGGGAGCTGTTTTTT.

The chain uses TRBV5-1 and TRBJ2-5; no firm D call. Germline values: CDR1 SGHRS, CDR2 YFSETQ. The CDR3 covers 14 residues. Trimming stripped 7 bases from V and 0 bases from J, with 13 bases between. The CDR3 DNA reads TGCGCCAGCGCCCGGAGAGGTTACCAAGAGACCCAGTACTTC. Translation: CASARRGYQETQYF. Looking up the rest from reference TRBV5-1 and TRBJ2-5 gives the full variable domain: KAGVTQTPRYLIKTRGQQVTLSCSPISGHRSVSWYQQTPGQGLQFLFEYFSETQRNKGNFPGRFSGRQFSNSRSEMNVSTLELGDSALYLCASARRGYQETQYFGPGTRLLVL.

Turning to this clone: Other DNA sequences in this specimen translate into the identical CDR3. The chain carries TRBV29-1 and TRBJ2-3, with D possibly matching TRBD2 (6 bases). Germline V lookup: CDR1 SQVTM, CDR2 ANQGSEA. The CDR3 spans 13 residues. The germline V and J ends were trimmed by 4 bases and 2 bases, with 10 bases remaining between them. The DNA of the CDR3 is TGCAGCGTTGTGGGAGGTTCCACAGATACGCAGTATTTT. This gives the protein CSVVGGSTDTQYF.

V usage is TRBV19 and J usage is TRBJ1-1, with 10 bases that match TRBD1. The CDR3 has 17 residues. V trimming: 7 bases; J trimming: 0 bases; junction bases outside the gene matches: 11. In germline, CDR1 is LNHDA, CDR2 SQIVND (reference sequence). The CDR3 DNA follows: TGTGCCAGTAAAAACCGACAGGGGGCCTCCATGAACACTGAAGCTTTCTTT. Its translation: CASKNRQGASMNTEAFF.

This chain connects TRBV27 to TRBJ1-2; D gene uncertain. The CDR3 extends over 14 amino acids. Germline-derived CDR1 and CDR2 are MNHEY and SMNVEV (reference sequence). V shed 3 bases and J shed 0 bases, with 8 bases lying between them. CDR3 amino acids: CASSLDGTNYGYTF. In DNA form, the CDR3 reads TGTGCCAGCAGTTTGGACGGGACTAACTATGGCTACACCTTC.

V is TRBV29-1 and J is TRBJ1-4; the match to TRBD1 covers 7 bases. The V segment lost 8 bases and the J segment 8 bases; nucleotides outside the gene matches: 11. CDR1 and CDR2 from the germline V gene are SQVTM and ANQGSEA. This CDR3 spans 13 amino acids. CDR3 sequence: CSSRGTEGEKLFF. The CDR3 DNA sequence: TGCAGCTCGAGAGGGACAGAAGGGGAAAAACTGTTTTTT.

The J gene is TRBJ1-2, the V gene TRBV7-7; 7 bases fit TRBD1. CDR3 length: 15 amino acids. V shed 6 bases, J shed 5 bases, and the junction held 12 bases outside the gene matches. In germline, CDR1 is SSHAT, CDR2 FNYEAQ (reference sequence). The CDR3 coding sequence is TGTGCCAGCAGGTACAACACCGGGACAGATTATGGCTACACCTTC. Translated: CASRYNTGTDYGYTF.

This sequence joins TRBV9 and TRBJ2-1; D gene ambiguous. V lost 0 bases and J lost 0, with 7 bases in between. Germline V lookup: CDR1 SGDLS, CDR2 YYNGEE. The CDR3 has 15 residues. The CDR3 region has the DNA TGTGCCAGCAGCGTAGCACCCAGCTCCTACAATGAGCAGTTCTTC. Amino acid sequence: CASSVAPSSYNEQFF.

The rearrangement uses TRBV6-6 and TRBJ1-1; the D gene is possibly TRBD1 (5 bases). V was cut by 0 bases and J by 9 bases, with 17 bases left in between. The CDR3 has 15 amino acids. Looked up from germline, CDR1 is MNHNY and CDR2 is SVGAGI (reference sequence). CDR3 bases: TGTGCCAGCAGTTACTCCGTTGGTCAGGGCCAGAAAGCTTTCTTT. Encoded protein: CASSYSVGQGQKAFF.

This chain uses TRBV5-5 with TRBJ2-7; TRBD2 is a possible D gene (7 bases). Germline CDR1 and CDR2: SGHKS and YYEKEE (reference sequence). The CDR3 spans 16 residues. The germline V and J ends were trimmed by 4 bases and 0 bases, with 17 bases remaining between them. The CDR3 nucleotides are TGTGCCAGCAGCCTAGGGGGGAGGGTCCCCTCCTACGAGCAGTACTTC. Translation: CASSLGGRVPSYEQYF.

V is TRBV5-4 and J is TRBJ1-1, with TRBD1 identical over 9 bases. The germline CDR1 and CDR2 sequences are SGHNT and YYREEE (reference sequence). The CDR3 loop spans 14 amino acids. Germline trimming cut 4 bases from V and 4 bases from J; bases unmatched to any gene: 5. For the CDR3, the DNA is TGTGCCAGCAGCGCACAGGGGGCGGGCACTGAAGCTTTCTTT. The encoded protein is CASSAQGAGTEAFF.

The DNA for the CDR3 is TGCAGTTATCGCGCGGGAGGGCCCATCTACAATGAGCAGTTCTTC. Protein sequence: CSYRAGGPIYNEQFF. The V gene is TRBV29-1, the J gene TRBJ2-1; the match to TRBD2 covers 9 bases. CDR3 length: 15 residues. Germline assignment: CDR1 SQVTM and CDR2 ANQGSEA.

The chain employs TRBV28 and TRBJ1-6, with D perhaps matching TRBD1 (6 bases). CDR1 and CDR2 from the germline V gene are MDHEN and SYDVKM. With 6 bases removed from V and 0 bases from J, the gap between germline ends came to 6 bases. CDR3 size: 14 residues. The CDR3 protein is CASRDSSYNSPLHF. The CDR3 region has the DNA TGTGCCAGCAGGGACAGCTCCTATAATTCACCCCTCCACTTT.

J is TRBJ2-3 and V is TRBV5-4, with D possibly being TRBD2 (7 bases). The CDR3 is 17 amino acids. The V and J ends lost 0 bases and 1 base respectively, with 15 bases between them. Germline assignment: CDR1 SGHNT and CDR2 YYREEE (reference sequence). The CDR3 region has the DNA TGTGCCAGCAGCTTGGCGATGAGGGGGGGCGGCACAGATACGCAGTATTTT. As protein: CASSLAMRGGGTDTQYF.

The V call is TRBV4-3, the J call TRBJ2-3; 13 positions match TRBD2. The V and J ends lost 0 bases and 8 bases, in that order; junction bases with no gene match: 5. This CDR3 region has 16 residues. Germline lookup yields CDR1 LGHNA and CDR2 YSLEER. CDR3 coding DNA: TGCGCCAGCAGCCAAGAAACCCGACTAGCGGGGGGTACGCAGTATTTT. Translating gives CASSQETRLAGGTQYF.

The rearrangement links TRBV11-2 to TRBJ1-1; no clear D. Germline assignment: CDR1 SGHAT and CDR2 FQNNGV. There are 14 residues in the CDR3. V lost 9 bases, J lost 1 base, and 15 bases lay in between. CDR3 loop: CASTWGGRNTEAFF. The DNA for the CDR3 is TGTGCCAGTACCTGGGGAGGGAGGAACACTGAAGCTTTCTTT. Based on the CDR3 plus reference TRBV11-2 and TRBJ1-1, the full variable domain is EAGVAQSPRYKIIEKRQSVAFWCNPISGHATLYWYQQILGQGPKLLIQFQNNGVVDDSQLPKDRFSAERLKGVDSTLKIQPAKLEDSAVYLCASTWGGRNTEAFFGQGTRLTVV.

This clone was observed a handful of times. The V and J genes are TRBV19 and TRBJ2-7, with 8 nucleotides matching TRBD1. The junction had 6 bases not matched to a gene; V was cut back by 5 bases and J by 6 bases. Germline V gene sequence: CDR1 LNHDA, CDR2 SQIVND (reference sequence). CDR3 length equals 13 residues. The CDR3 DNA reads as TGTGCCAGTAGTGGAAATACAGGGGGCGAGCAGTACTTC. This encodes CASSGNTGGEQYF.

The sample holds a few counts of this clone. V gene TRBV5-1 combines with J gene TRBJ2-2; D is possibly TRBD2 (6 bases). Trimming took off 4 bases at V and 1 base at J, with 14 bases between the two ends. The CDR3 covers 16 residues. Germline CDR1 is SGHRS and CDR2 is YFSETQ. The CDR3 loop reads CASSLRASENTGELFF. CDR3 coding DNA: TGCGCCAGCAGCCTACGGGCTAGCGAGAACACCGGGGAGCTGTTTTTT.

The rearrangement joins TRBV2 to TRBJ1-2; D gene unclear. The CDR3 is 13 residues long. V was shortened by 1 base and J by 7 bases, with 10 bases between the two germline ends. Per the germline V gene, CDR1 is SNHLY and CDR2 is FYNNEI. The CDR3 region has the DNA TGTGCCAGCAGTGAAGGGCCAGTCCCTGGCTACACCTTC. Translation gives CASSEGPVPGYTF. Combining the CDR3 with reference TRBV2 and TRBJ1-2 gives the whole variable domain EPEVTQTPSHQVTQMGQEVILRCVPISNHLYFYWYRQILGQKVEFLVSFYNNEISEKSEIFDDQFSVERPDGSNFTLKIRSTKLEDSAMYFCASSEGPVPGYTFGSGTRLTVV.

This clone occurred a few times. The V gene is TRBV19, the J gene TRBJ1-2, with a possible D match to TRBD1 (6 bases). Trimming shortened V by 1 base and J by 3 bases, and 12 bases separated the two germline ends. CDR1 and CDR2 (germline): LNHDA, SQIVND (reference sequence). The CDR3 totals 15 residues. The CDR3 sequence is CASSIGDTNHYGYTF. The CDR3 nucleotides read TGTGCCAGTAGTATAGGGGACACCAACCACTATGGCTACACCTTC.

This clone has only a few counts. The V call is TRBV6-5, the J call TRBJ1-5; 10 bases fit TRBD1. With V trimmed by 7 bases and J by 7 bases, 7 bases remained unmatched. The CDR3 length is 14 residues. Per germline, CDR1 MNHEY and CDR2 SVGAGI. In nucleotides, the CDR3 is TGTGCCAGCACCGAAGGACAGGGGGAACAGCCCCAGCATTTT. Translation: CASTEGQGEQPQHF.

The genes are TRBV2 and TRBJ1-6; 8 nucleotides align to TRBD1. The CDR3 is 15 amino acids. CDR1 and CDR2 (germline): SNHLY, FYNNEI. V was clipped by 7 bases and J by 5 bases; unmatched bases: 7. CDR3 coding DNA: TGTGCCAGCACGGGACAGGCTCTCAATAATTCACCCCTCCACTTT. Translation gives CASTGQALNNSPLHF.

This sequence joins TRBV7-9 and TRBJ2-7; 10 nucleotides match TRBD1. J gave up 6 bases and V 1 base, and 3 bases lay outside the gene matches. This CDR3 is 14 amino acids long. Per germline, CDR1 SEHNR and CDR2 FQNEAQ (reference sequence). CDR3: CASSLGTGGFEQYF. In nucleotides, the CDR3 is TGTGCCAGCAGCTTAGGGACAGGGGGTTTCGAGCAGTACTTC.

J is TRBJ2-3 and V is TRBV21-1; TRBD2 is taken as the D call from the table, unchecked against the DNA. TRBV21-1 is marked as a pseudogene. The CDR3 contains 23 residues. The chain's CDR3 is CASSKGGREATSGVQGAPDTQYF. The CDR3 DNA follows: TGTGCCAGCAGCAAAGGTGGCAGGGAAGCGACTAGCGGTGTCCAGGGGGCACCAGATACGCAGTATTTT.

This chain uses TRBV28 with TRBJ2-1; 7 bases map to TRBD2. This CDR3 region has 14 residues. CDR1 MDHEN and CDR2 SYDVKM come from the germline V gene. Germline trimming cut 2 bases from V and 7 bases from J; bases unmatched to any gene: 5. CDR3 sequence: CASSLAGEWNEQFF. DNA of the CDR3: TGTGCCAGCAGTTTAGCGGGAGAGTGGAATGAGCAGTTCTTC.

The gene calls are TRBV19 and TRBJ2-1; possible D gene TRBD1, 6 bases. V lost 1 base to trimming and J lost 8 bases, with 9 bases between them. Germline CDR1 and CDR2: LNHDA and SQIVND (reference sequence). The CDR3 runs to 13 residues. CDR3 nucleotides: TGTGCCAGTAGTATAGTCAGGGGCGATGAGCAGTTCTTC. Translation gives CASSIVRGDEQFF.